The 32 T cell receptor beta chains reported below all come from one sample, sequenced in a study of cytotoxic CD8 clonotypes in ibrutinib-treated CLL. Measured with immunoSEQ multiplex PCR; TCRdb has only the in-frame clones, and not every one. This table has a few hundred thousand clones, around four fifths appearing once. Material: PBMCs, obtained before ibrutinib treatment. Receptor source: a human donor with chronic lymphocytic leukemia.

The V gene is TRBV11-2, the J gene TRBJ1-3, with D uncertain. This CDR3 is built from 13 residues. Trimming pared 4 bases from V and 2 bases from J, leaving 6 bases between. Germline CDR1 reads SGHAT; CDR2 reads FQNNGV. The CDR3 loop is CASSSPAGNTIYF. CDR3 DNA: TGTGCCAGCAGCTCCCCGGCTGGAAACACCATATATTTT. Full variable domain (remainder filled in from reference TRBV11-2 and TRBJ1-3): EAGVAQSPRYKIIEKRQSVAFWCNPISGHATLYWYQQILGQGPKLLIQFQNNGVVDDSQLPKDRFSAERLKGVDSTLKIQPAKLEDSAVYLCASSSPAGNTIYFGEGSWLTVV.

The gene calls are TRBV29-1 and TRBJ1-2; D not resolved. Trimming stripped 3 bases from V and 8 bases from J, with 10 bases between. This CDR3 has 11 residues. CDR1 is SQVTM and CDR2 is ANQGSEA in the germline V gene. The CDR3 DNA reads as TGCAGCGTTGACGGGGATCGGGGCTACACCTTC. Translated: CSVDGDRGYTF.

The CDR3 DNA sequence: TGTGCCAGCACAAGAGCATTCGGCTACGAGCAGTACTTC. This encodes CASTRAFGYEQYF. The chain links TRBV6-5 to TRBJ2-7, with no clear D. The length of the CDR3 is 13 residues. The V gene lost 7 bases and the J gene lost 3 bases, with 13 bases spanning the gap. Germline V CDR1 and CDR2: MNHEY, SVGAGI.

The chain is built from TRBV11-2 and TRBJ1-1, with 7 positions matching TRBD1. This CDR3 comprises 14 residues. With 4 bases clipped from V and 6 bases from J, the junction kept 8 bases outside the gene matches. The germline V gene encodes CDR1 SGHAT and CDR2 FQNNGV. CDR3 loop: CASSSIPGQPEAFF. In nucleotides, the CDR3 is TGTGCCAGCAGCTCCATACCGGGACAGCCTGAAGCTTTCTTT.

The rearrangement joins TRBV29-1 to TRBJ1-2, with 9 bases lining up with TRBD1. CDR3 size: 14 residues. After removal of 7 bases from V and 4 bases from J, the junction contained 10 bases not matched to a gene. Germline V gene lookup returns CDR1 SQVTM and CDR2 ANQGSEA. DNA for the CDR3: TGCAGCGATCAAACCGGGACAGGGCCCTATGGCTACACCTTC. Translation gives CSDQTGTGPYGYTF. The whole variable domain, filled in from reference TRBV29-1 and TRBJ1-2, reads SAVISQKPSRDICQRGTSLTIQCQVDSQVTMMFWYRQQPGQSLTLIATANQGSEATYESGFVIDKFPISRPNLTFSTLTVSNMSPEDSSIYLCSDQTGTGPYGYTFGSGTRLTVV.

The chain recombines TRBV21-1 with TRBJ2-1. TRBV21-1 is annotated as a pseudogene. The CDR3 has 17 residues. The CDR3 DNA follows: TGTGCCAGCAGCAAAGAGGTCGGGCCCTTTTCCTACAATGAGCAGTTCTTC. Translating gives CASSKEVGPFSYNEQFF.

The V call is TRBV4-3, the J call TRBJ2-7; weak D call: TRBD1 (6 bases). The germline V gene encodes CDR1 LGHNA and CDR2 YSLEER. V gave up 0 bases and J gave up 4 bases, with 13 bases separating them. The CDR3 length is 15 residues. The CDR3: CASSQDLTGLYEQYF. CDR3 coding DNA: TGCGCCAGCAGCCAAGATTTGACAGGATTATACGAGCAGTACTTC.

This clone turned up a few times. V gene TRBV18 combines with J gene TRBJ1-1; D is uncertain. This CDR3 spans 12 amino acids. V was clipped by 3 bases and J by 5 bases, with 7 bases between them. Germline V gives CDR1 KGHSH, CDR2 LQKENI. CDR3 bases: TGTGCCAGCTCACCTGAGAGGACTGAAGCTTTCTTT. Translated: CASSPERTEAFF.

V gene TRBV7-9 combines with J gene TRBJ2-3, with 10 nucleotides matching TRBD2. CDR3 size: 16 residues. The germline V gene has CDR1 SEHNR and CDR2 FQNEAQ (reference sequence). The V segment lost 4 bases and the J segment 4 bases; nucleotides outside the gene matches: 8. This chain's CDR3 is CASSSNLLAGSDTQYF. The DNA of the CDR3 is TGTGCCAGCAGCTCCAATTTACTAGCGGGATCAGATACGCAGTATTTT.

The chain joins TRBV27 to TRBJ1-3; D gene uncertain. Trimming stripped 5 bases from V and 2 bases from J, with 13 bases between. Looked up from germline, CDR1 is MNHEY and CDR2 is SMNVEV (reference sequence). CDR3 length equals 15 residues. The CDR3 protein is CASSPWKGTGNTIYF. CDR3 DNA sequence: TGTGCCAGCAGTCCCTGGAAGGGAACTGGAAACACCATATATTTT.

The chain carries TRBV9 and TRBJ2-2, with D perhaps given as TRBD1 or TRBD2 (5 bases each). This CDR3 comprises 15 residues. Germline CDR1 SGDLS, CDR2 YYNGEE. Trimming removed 2 bases from V and 6 bases from J, with 14 bases in between. The CDR3 DNA follows: TGTGCCAGCAGCGTCGGGACGGTCATGTCCGGGGAGCTGTTTTTT. It translates to CASSVGTVMSGELFF.

This chain links TRBV9 with TRBJ2-7; 8 bases fit TRBD2. The CDR3 totals 14 residues. Per the germline V gene, CDR1 is SGDLS and CDR2 is YYNGEE. The trim removed 3 bases at V and 2 bases at J, leaving 4 bases unmatched. The CDR3 DNA sequence: TGTGCCAGCAGCGGTACTAGCGGACCCTACGAGCAGTACTTC. This translates into CASSGTSGPYEQYF.

The chain carries TRBV6-5 and TRBJ2-1; TRBD2 matches at 7 bases. Germline CDR1 is MNHEY and CDR2 is SVGAGI. Trimming removed 6 bases from V and 4 bases from J; junction bases left unmatched: 6. The length of the CDR3 is 14 residues. Written as DNA, the CDR3 is TGTGCCAGCAGGTGGACTAGTACGTACAATGAGCAGTTCTTC. Its protein is CASRWTSTYNEQFF.

The chain carries TRBV25-1 and TRBJ1-4, with a possible D match to TRBD1 (5 bases). The length of the CDR3 is 14 residues. CDR1 is MGHDK, CDR2 SYGVNS, per germline. V lost 8 bases and J lost 8, with 18 bases in between. CDR3 loop: CASARAGSGEKLFF. CDR3 coding DNA: TGTGCCAGCGCCAGGGCAGGGTCAGGAGAAAAACTGTTTTTT.

V gene TRBV11-3 combines with J gene TRBJ2-2; D is perhaps TRBD1 or TRBD2 (5 bases each). The CDR3 has 14 amino acids. Between the trimmed V and J ends, which lost 1 base and 4 bases, there was a span of 7 bases. CDR1 and CDR2 from the germline V gene are SGHNT and YENEEA. The CDR3 DNA is TGTGCCAGCAGCTTAGTCGGGACCACCGGGGAGCTGTTTTTT. Protein: CASSLVGTTGELFF.

This clone appeared a few times. DNA of the CDR3: TGTGCCAGCAGTTTAACCGGGAGGGCCTACAATGAGCAGTTCTTC. This translates into CASSLTGRAYNEQFF. The chain links TRBV28 to TRBJ2-1, with TRBD2 matching over 8 bases. The CDR3 length is 15 residues. V was pared by 2 bases and J by 2 bases, with 2 bases of the junction left unmatched. Germline loops: CDR1 MDHEN, CDR2 SYDVKM.

This chain connects TRBV4-3 to TRBJ1-2, with D tentatively TRBD1 (5 bases). This CDR3 spans 15 amino acids. Germline assignment: CDR1 LGHNA and CDR2 YSLEER. V dropped 0 bases and J dropped 3 bases, with 11 bases sitting between them. The CDR3 loop is CASSQESGRDYGYTF. The DNA for the CDR3 is TGCGCCAGCAGCCAAGAAAGCGGCAGGGACTATGGCTACACCTTC.

A few counts support this clone. This chain joins TRBV5-4 and TRBJ1-4, with 8 bases aligning to TRBD1. This CDR3 comprises 15 residues. V dropped 2 bases and J dropped 6; count of bases not matched to a gene: 6. Germline V gives CDR1 SGHNT, CDR2 YYREEE (reference sequence). CDR3 sequence: CASSFRGQGYEKLFF. CDR3 nucleotide sequence: TGTGCCAGCAGCTTTCGTGGACAGGGCTATGAAAAACTGTTTTTT.

The count of this clone is one. This sequence joins TRBV9 and TRBJ1-3; D unresolved. Looked up from germline, CDR1 is SGDLS and CDR2 is YYNGEE. Trimming took off 0 bases at V and 4 bases at J, with 17 bases between the two ends. The CDR3 spans 17 residues. CDR3 bases: TGTGCCAGCAGCGTAGGGTCAGGAGCGGCCTCAGGAAACACCATATATTTT. This sequence encodes CASSVGSGAASGNTIYF.

This clone has only a few counts. J is TRBJ1-5 and V is TRBV28; no firm D call. Trimming left V 7 bases short and J 1 base short, with 14 bases between. The germline gives CDR1 MDHEN, CDR2 SYDVKM. The CDR3 is made up of 15 amino acids. CDR3 protein: CASTIHPRSNQPQHF. CDR3 DNA: TGTGCCAGCACCATACACCCGAGAAGCAATCAGCCCCAGCATTTT.

The V call is TRBV10-3, the J call TRBJ1-4; D gene unclear. The germline CDR1 and CDR2 sequences are ENHRY and SYGVKD. The CDR3 is 14 residues long. V gave up 2 bases and J gave up 2 bases, with 6 bases separating them. This CDR3 reads CAISEGGTNEKLFF. CDR3 bases: TGTGCCATCAGTGAGGGAGGGACTAATGAAAAACTGTTTTTT.

This chain uses TRBV28 with TRBJ1-3; the D gene is possibly TRBD1 (6 bases). The CDR3 is 15 amino acids. V was clipped by 5 bases and J by 8 bases, with 19 bases between them. In germline, CDR1 is MDHEN, CDR2 SYDVKM. CDR3 protein: CASSRTDPRWDTIYF. CDR3 nucleotides: TGTGCCAGCAGTAGGACAGACCCGCGTTGGGACACCATATATTTT. The full variable domain, completed using reference TRBV28 and TRBJ1-3, is DVKVTQSSRYLVKRTGEKVFLECVQDMDHENMFWYRQDPGLGLRLIYFSYDVKMKEKGDIPEGYSVSREKKERFSLILESASTNQTSMYLCASSRTDPRWDTIYFGEGSWLTVV.

The CDR3 loop reads CAWSRVGRSNEKLFF. CDR3 nucleotide sequence: TGTGCCTGGAGTCGGGTCGGCCGGTCCAATGAAAAACTGTTTTTT. The chain recombines TRBV30 with TRBJ1-4; D remains ambiguous. The CDR3 contains 15 residues. With 2 bases removed from V and 5 bases from J, the gap between germline ends came to 15 bases. The germline gives CDR1 GTSNPN, CDR2 SVGIG (reference sequence).

CDR3 region: CASSDGWTSGHNEQFF. DNA for the CDR3: TGTGCCAGCAGTGATGGCTGGACTAGCGGCCACAATGAGCAGTTCTTC. V gene TRBV2 combines with J gene TRBJ2-1; 10 nucleotides agree with TRBD2. The CDR3 length is 16 residues. Germline assignment: CDR1 SNHLY and CDR2 FYNNEI. V was clipped by 3 bases and J by 5 bases; unmatched bases: 7.

This chain links TRBV4-1 with TRBJ1-4; D is perhaps TRBD1 (5 bases). Per germline, CDR1 MGHRA and CDR2 YSYEKL. CDR3 length: 16 residues. V lost 0 bases to trimming and J lost 3 bases, with 11 bases between them. DNA of the CDR3: TGCGCCAGCAGCCAAGAAGGGGTCTCGGCTAATGAAAAACTGTTTTTT. Translated: CASSQEGVSANEKLFF.

The V and J genes are TRBV2 and TRBJ2-7; the D is unclear. V was trimmed by 7 bases and J by 10 bases, leaving 14 bases between them. CDR1 SNHLY and CDR2 FYNNEI come from the germline V gene. The CDR3 length is 11 residues. The CDR3 region has the DNA TGTGCCAGCACCCAGTTAGCTTTTCAGTACTTC. This gives the protein CASTQLAFQYF.

V and J are TRBV30 and TRBJ2-1; D gene ambiguous. V lost 0 bases to trimming and J lost 13 bases, with 16 bases between them. The germline V gene encodes CDR1 GTSNPN and CDR2 SVGIG (reference sequence). The CDR3 consists of 13 residues. The CDR3 spells CAWSVFSPGEQFF. DNA of the CDR3: TGTGCCTGGAGTGTATTTTCTCCTGGGGAACAGTTCTTC.

The chain couples TRBV7-2 to TRBJ2-2; D gene unclear. Germline V CDR1 and CDR2: SGHTA, FQGNSA. With 1 base removed from V and 4 bases from J, the gap between germline ends came to 10 bases. CDR3 length: 15 amino acids. Here the CDR3 reads CASSLDSAVTGELFF. The CDR3 bases are TGTGCCAGCAGCTTAGACAGCGCAGTCACCGGGGAGCTGTTTTTT.

The chain uses TRBV13 and TRBJ2-7; D unresolved. The CDR3 consists of 12 residues. Germline loops: CDR1 PRHDT, CDR2 FYEKMQ (reference sequence). V shed 5 bases and J shed 2 bases, with 7 bases lying between them. The CDR3, as DNA: TGTGCCAGCAGCCAACAGACCTACGAGCAGTACTTC. It codes for CASSQQTYEQYF.

The chain employs TRBV6-1 and TRBJ2-5, with D tentatively TRBD1 or TRBD2 (6 bases each). Germline CDR1 reads MNHNS; CDR2 reads SASEGT. The CDR3 covers 14 residues. The V end was cut by 0 bases, the J end by 4 bases, with 9 bases between. CDR3 residues: CASSEAGGRETQYF. As DNA, the CDR3 is TGTGCCAGCAGTGAAGCGGGGGGCCGAGAGACCCAGTACTTC.

This chain uses TRBV6-6 with TRBJ1-5; 12 nucleotides agree with TRBD1. The germline V gene has CDR1 MNHNY and CDR2 SVGAGI (reference sequence). The V gene end was trimmed by 6 bases and the J gene end by 11 bases; junction bases not matched to a gene: 11. The CDR3 is made up of 15 amino acids. The CDR3, as DNA: TGTGCCAGCAGCAACCCCGGGACAGGGGGCGGGTCCCAGCATTTT. Amino acids: CASSNPGTGGGSQHF.

The V call is TRBV2, the J call TRBJ1-2; D is ambiguous. Trimming took 4 bases from V and 2 from J, leaving 8 bases between them. Germline values: CDR1 SNHLY, CDR2 FYNNEI. CDR3 length: 13 amino acids. CDR3 sequence (DNA): TGTGCCAGCAGTGTATACAGAAACTATGGCTACACCTTC. Protein product: CASSVYRNYGYTF. Based on the CDR3 plus reference TRBV2 and TRBJ1-2, the full variable domain is EPEVTQTPSHQVTQMGQEVILRCVPISNHLYFYWYRQILGQKVEFLVSFYNNEISEKSEIFDDQFSVERPDGSNFTLKIRSTKLEDSAMYFCASSVYRNYGYTFGSGTRLTVV.